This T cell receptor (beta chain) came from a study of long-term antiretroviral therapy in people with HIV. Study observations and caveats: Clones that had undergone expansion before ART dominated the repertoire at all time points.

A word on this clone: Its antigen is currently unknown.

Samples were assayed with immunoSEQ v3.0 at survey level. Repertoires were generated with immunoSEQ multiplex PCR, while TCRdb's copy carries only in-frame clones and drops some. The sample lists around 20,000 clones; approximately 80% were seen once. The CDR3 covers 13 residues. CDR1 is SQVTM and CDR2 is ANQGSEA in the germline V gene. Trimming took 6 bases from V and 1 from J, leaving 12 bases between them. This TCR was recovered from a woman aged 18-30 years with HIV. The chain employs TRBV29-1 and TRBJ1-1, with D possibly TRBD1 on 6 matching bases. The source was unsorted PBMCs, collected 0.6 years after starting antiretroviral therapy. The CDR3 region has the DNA TGCAGCGTCCTCAGGGGAGGGAACACTGAAGCTTTCTTT. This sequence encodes CSVLRGGNTEAFF.